This entry concerns a single T cell receptor (beta chain). Its antigen remains unknown. The CDR3 is made up of 16 amino acids. CDR1 and CDR2 from the germline V gene are GTSNPN and SVGIG (reference sequence). Trimming removed 3 bases from V and 0 bases from J, with 14 bases in between. The sample belongs to a study of post-analysis software for immune sequencing data. In the study overall: Patients with relapsing-remitting, secondary progressive and progressive-relapsing multiple sclerosis courses were all represented.

cDNA libraries for TCR beta contained unique molecular identifiers. Input amounts of 1 to 10 million T cells were used. These gave 500,000 or so cDNA molecules, so each molecule approximated one T cell. Each CDR3 protein is one row after TCRdb ran MiXCR on the PCR reads. The sample records hundreds of thousands of distinct CDR3 sequences, around 64% being singletons. Study-wide results and caveats: Five or six TRBV segments, TRBV5-6, TRBV5-1 and TRBV20-1 among them, were found more frequent in patients than controls. Diversity measured as normalized Chao1 was significantly lower in multiple sclerosis patients than in controls. Under F measure analysis, samples from one preparation batch co-clustered strongly.

V gene TRBV30 combines with J gene TRBJ1-4, with D unclear. The TCR was taken from a girl aged 2-10 years with multiple sclerosis. The sample taken for sequencing was blood. The CDR3 sequence is CAWRTSAAATNEKLFF. Written as DNA, the CDR3 is TGTGCCTGGAGGACATCTGCCGCCGCAACTAATGAAAAACTGTTTTTT.